This T cell receptor beta chain was obtained from a study of blood T cells in healthy people across ages. Overall study results and limits: Per million T cells, TCR beta diversity dropped roughly linearly as age increased. Since the PBMCs were unsorted, naive and antigen-experienced cells could not be conclusively compared.

PCR was performed a second time for about 6 to 12 cycles using a sample-barcoded 5' primer and a J-beta primer mix. TCRdb passed the 5' RACE reads through MiXCR, listing each CDR3 protein once. The repertoire holds about a million distinct CDR3 sequences, 51% seen once, with about 21% in the top ten. This clonotype has more than one count but fewer than ten. Its cognate antigen is unknown. CDR1 is DFQATT and CDR2 is SNEGSKA in the germline V gene (reference sequence). V was cut by 1 base and J by 4 bases, with 10 bases left in between. This CDR3 has 13 residues. The chain uses TRBV20-1 and TRBJ2-5; D is unresolved. Sequenced material: blood. This sequence was found in a woman aged 60-75 years in good health. This CDR3 is CSARAQPRETQYF. The DNA of the CDR3 is TGCAGTGCTAGAGCCCAGCCGCGAGAGACCCAGTACTTC.